Below, 20 T cell receptor beta chains from the same sample are listed, as sequenced in a study of control samples from healthy donors and cancer patients. The repertoire was sequenced with immunoSEQ multiplex PCR; TCRdb's copy has only in-frame clones and lacks some. Altogether around 170,000 clones are present, 80% to 95% being singletons, with the ten largest covering about 0.73%. The sample consisted of blood. Receptors originate from a woman aged 25 to 45 in good health.

The chain has TRBV28 and TRBJ1-5; D might be TRBD1 (5 bases). The germline V gene has CDR1 MDHEN and CDR2 SYDVKM. V lost 4 bases, J lost 9 bases, and 10 bases lay in between. The length of the CDR3 is 12 residues. The CDR3 here is CASSSQGLPQHF. CDR3 bases: TGTGCCAGCAGTTCGCAGGGTCTGCCCCAGCATTTT.

This clone was counted many times. V is TRBV6-4 and J is TRBJ2-3; TRBD1 agrees at 10 bases. CDR1 is MRHNA and CDR2 is SNTAGT in the germline V gene. J was trimmed by 4 bases and V by 4 bases; bases with no gene match: 5. The CDR3 runs 15 residues. CDR3 DNA sequence: TGTGCCAGCAGTGCTGGACAGGGGGGCGCAGATACGCAGTATTTT. It is translated as CASSAGQGGADTQYF.

This chain uses TRBV7-9 with TRBJ2-7; no firm D call. This CDR3 comprises 13 residues. Trimming took 6 bases from V and 0 from J, leaving 9 bases between them. Looked up from germline, CDR1 is SEHNR and CDR2 is FQNEAQ (reference sequence). The CDR3 reads CASRLRDSYEQYF. The CDR3 nucleotides are TGTGCCAGCAGACTTAGGGACTCCTACGAGCAGTACTTC.

The CDR3 spells CASSDDRGYGYTF. As DNA, the CDR3 is TGTGCCAGCAGTGACGACAGGGGCTATGGCTACACCTTC. The chain couples TRBV2 to TRBJ1-2; 8 bases align to TRBD1. Germline values: CDR1 SNHLY, CDR2 FYNNEI. CDR3 length equals 13 residues. Trimming cost V 3 bases and J 4 bases; bases outside gene matches: 1.

V is TRBV10-3 and J is TRBJ1-1, with a tentative D call TRBD1 (6 bases). V shed 0 bases and J shed 9 bases, with 11 bases lying between them. This CDR3 comprises 13 residues. Germline CDR1 ENHRY, CDR2 SYGVKD. The CDR3 DNA sequence: TGTGCCATCAGTGAGTCCACAGGGACTCAAGCTTTCTTT. Translating gives CAISESTGTQAFF.

V and J are TRBV15 and TRBJ1-1, with 11 bases matching TRBD1. The V gene end was trimmed by 7 bases and the J gene end by 6 bases; junction bases not matched to a gene: 13. This CDR3 has 16 residues. Germline values: CDR1 LNHNV, CDR2 YYDKDF (reference sequence). The CDR3 DNA is TGTGCCACCACCGGGACAGGGGGGGTCGATTTATCTGAAGCTTTCTTT. Encoded protein: CATTGTGGVDLSEAFF.

This clone came up a few times. The rearrangement uses TRBV6-4 and TRBJ2-2; the match to TRBD2 covers 10 bases. J was trimmed by 5 bases and V by 5 bases; bases with no gene match: 8. Germline-derived CDR1 and CDR2 are MRHNA and SNTAGT. The CDR3 runs to 16 residues. The CDR3 region is CASSSASGRGTGELFF. CDR3 DNA: TGTGCCAGCAGTTCTGCTAGCGGGAGAGGGACCGGGGAGCTGTTTTTT.

The chain has TRBV25-1 and TRBJ1-4, with TRBD1 matching 8 bases. J gave up 7 bases and V 2 bases, and 6 bases lay outside the gene matches. Looked up from germline, CDR1 is MGHDK and CDR2 is SYGVNS. The CDR3 covers 15 residues. As DNA, the CDR3 is TGTGCCAGCAGTGAACGCGGACAGGGAGGTGAAAAACTGTTTTTT. Its protein product is CASSERGQGGEKLFF.

V and J are TRBV10-1 and TRBJ2-2; 10 bases are a match to TRBD2. The CDR3 extends over 16 amino acids. J lost 7 bases, V lost 1 base, and 6 bases had no gene match. Looked up from germline, CDR1 is WNHNN and CDR2 is SYGVQD (reference sequence). CDR3 loop: CASSELASGSIGELFF. The CDR3, as DNA: TGCGCCAGCAGTGAGTTGGCTAGCGGGAGCATCGGGGAGCTGTTTTTT.

The J gene is TRBJ2-3, the V gene TRBV24-1; D assignment may be TRBD1 or TRBD2 (5 bases each). Trimming cost V 4 bases and J 3 bases, with 13 bases left between them. This CDR3 spans 15 amino acids. The V gene's germline CDR1 is KGHDR and CDR2 SFDVKD. CDR3 residues: CATSEIEGPTDTQYF. The CDR3 nucleotides read TGTGCCACCAGTGAGATTGAGGGGCCAACAGATACGCAGTATTTT.

The chain carries TRBV2 and TRBJ2-7, with a possible D match to TRBD1 (6 bases). The CDR3 has 14 amino acids. Germline loops: CDR1 SNHLY, CDR2 FYNNEI. Deletions cut 4 bases from V and 6 bases from J, with 16 bases between. CDR3 nucleotide sequence: TGTGCCAGCAGTGGGACCCATGACAGGCGCGAGCAGTACTTC. It codes for CASSGTHDRREQYF.

The chain is built from TRBV6-4 and TRBJ1-4, with 7 bases matching TRBD1. With 10 bases clipped from V and 2 bases from J, the junction kept 13 bases outside the gene matches. The V gene's germline CDR1 is MRHNA and CDR2 SNTAGT. The CDR3 is 16 amino acids. CDR3 amino acids: CAISRGSGATNEKLFF. For the CDR3, the DNA is TGTGCCATCAGCAGGGGGTCTGGGGCGACTAATGAAAAACTGTTTTTT.

This clone was seen a single time. V usage is TRBV28 and J usage is TRBJ2-7; 15 bases fit TRBD2. The CDR3 sequence is 19 residues long. V lost 5 bases to trimming and J lost 5 bases; unmatched junction nucleotides: 16. The germline V gene encodes CDR1 MDHEN and CDR2 SYDVKM. The CDR3 spells CASSGHWTSGRDEINEQYF. CDR3 bases: TGTGCCAGCAGTGGCCACTGGACTAGCGGGAGGGACGAAATCAACGAGCAGTACTTC. The full variable domain, its missing parts supplied by reference TRBV28 and TRBJ2-7, is DVKVTQSSRYLVKRTGEKVFLECVQDMDHENMFWYRQDPGLGLRLIYFSYDVKMKEKGDIPEGYSVSREKKERFSLILESASTNQTSMYLCASSGHWTSGRDEINEQYFGPGTRLTVT.

The chain joins TRBV6-5 to TRBJ2-4; D is unresolved. CDR1 is MNHEY, CDR2 SVGAGI, per germline. This CDR3 has 13 residues. Trimming cost V 10 bases and J 0 bases, with 10 bases left between them. The CDR3 region is CAIAVGAKNIQYF. CDR3 bases: TGTGCCATCGCCGTGGGAGCCAAAAACATTCAGTACTTC.

The CDR3 here is CASSPFPSYEQYF. Here the CDR3 DNA reads TGTGCCAGCAGCCCTTTCCCCTCCTACGAGCAGTACTTC. The rearrangement uses TRBV3-1 (or the pseudogene TRBV3-2) and TRBJ2-7; D is unresolved. V was trimmed by 4 bases and J by 0 bases, leaving 7 bases between them. Germline CDR1 reads LGHDT; CDR2 reads YNNKEL (reference sequence). The CDR3 loop spans 13 amino acids.

V and J are TRBV30 and TRBJ1-5; 9 positions match TRBD1. The CDR3 is made up of 16 amino acids. V lost 2 bases to trimming and J lost 7 bases; unmatched junction nucleotides: 12. Germline CDR1 and CDR2: GTSNPN and SVGIG (reference sequence). CDR3 protein: CAWSRDRTGVNQPQHF. The CDR3 DNA reads TGTGCCTGGAGTAGAGATAGGACAGGGGTAAACCAGCCCCAGCATTTT. Full variable domain (outside the CDR3, taken from reference TRBV30 and TRBJ1-5): SQTIHQWPATLVQPVGSPLSLECTVEGTSNPNLYWYRQAAGRGLQLLFYSVGIGQISSEVPQNLSASRPQDRQFILSSKKLLLSDSGFYLCAWSRDRTGVNQPQHFGDGTRLSIL.

The chain carries TRBV27 and TRBJ2-7; TRBD2 agrees at 7 bases. CDR3 size: 14 residues. J lost 2 bases, V lost 5 bases, and 6 bases had no gene match. Germline CDR1 and CDR2: MNHEY and SMNVEV (reference sequence). CDR3 nucleotide sequence: TGTGCCAGCAGTCCGGGACTAAACCCCTACGAGCAGTACTTC. Translated: CASSPGLNPYEQYF.

V is TRBV5-1 and J is TRBJ2-5; no firm D call. Germline loops: CDR1 SGHRS, CDR2 YFSETQ. V lost 0 bases and J 2 bases, leaving 8 bases between the germline ends. The CDR3 runs 14 residues. The CDR3 DNA reads as TGCGCCAGCAGCTTGGAAAACTTACAAGAGACCCAGTACTTC. The encoded protein is CASSLENLQETQYF.

This rearrangement joins TRBV13 to TRBJ1-1; no firm D call. Trimming cost V 4 bases and J 2 bases, with 14 bases left between them. CDR1 and CDR2 (germline): PRHDT, FYEKMQ (reference sequence). This CDR3 is built from 15 residues. CDR3 sequence (DNA): TGTGCCAGCAGCTCCGTAGTGGCAGGAAACACTGAAGCTTTCTTT. It encodes CASSSVVAGNTEAFF.

The J gene is TRBJ1-1, the V gene TRBV11-3, with D unclear. Trimming cost V 1 base and J 1 base, with 4 bases left between them. Germline CDR1 SGHNT, CDR2 YENEEA. CDR3 length: 13 amino acids. DNA of the CDR3: TGTGCCAGCAGCTTAGGGGGGAACACTGAAGCTTTCTTT. This translates into CASSLGGNTEAFF. The full variable domain, completed using reference TRBV11-3 and TRBJ1-1, is EAGVVQSPRYKIIEKKQPVAFWCNPISGHNTLYWYLQNLGQGPELLIRYENEEAVDDSQLPKDRFSAERLKGVDSTLKIQPAELGDSAVYLCASSLGGNTEAFFGQGTRLTVV.